This T cell receptor beta chain was observed in a study of blood T cells in healthy people across ages. CDR1 and CDR2 (germline): SGDLS, YYNGEE. The trim removed 4 bases at V and 6 bases at J, leaving 8 bases unmatched. This CDR3 has 15 amino acids. With a J-beta primer mix and a sample-barcoded 5' primer, a second PCR ran about 7 to 12 cycles. Each CDR3 protein is one row after TCRdb ran MiXCR on the 5' RACE reads. The sample holds some 790,000 distinct CDR3 sequences, under 35% seen once. The rearrangement uses TRBV9 and TRBJ2-3, with 10 bases identical to TRBD1. The TCR comes from a woman of 80 years or more in good health. Sequences were obtained from blood. The CDR3 nucleotides are TGTGCCAGCAGCTTAATGGGACAGGGGTTCGATACGCAGTATTTT. This codes for CASSLMGQGFDTQYF.